These 21 T cell receptor beta chains share one sample of origin, sequenced in a study of tissue T cells after allogeneic stem cell transplantation (dated by TCRdb to between 2021 and 2024). The time point label corresponds to: mouse harvest day 7 after allogeneic transplant. Each mouse graft, delivered by tail vein injection, combined 10^6 splenic CD5+ T cells with 10^7 T-cell-depleted bone marrow cells. Library preparation employed the immunoSEQ multiplex PCR assay. Drawn from immuneACCESS, this table holds only the in-frame rearrangements with V and J called that TCRdb kept. Clones are partly lost; checked studies trace under half to an unresolved V gene and leave the rest unexplained. Counted in this sample were 5,000 to 6,000 clones; over 50% of them appeared once. The ten largest clones take up approximately 9% of the sample. The sequenced sample consisted of gut tissue. Receptors originate from a female BALB/c mouse given C57BL/6 T cells with graft-versus-host disease after an allogeneic hematopoietic cell transplant.

A word on this clone: Genes and germline are mouse. The read finishes 1 residue shy of the CDR3 end, and the germline J gene is used to complete it. The rearrangement joins TRBV1 to TRBJ1-6; 9 nucleotides align to TRBD1. TRBJ1-6 falls under the ORF class, with uncertain function. With 0 bases clipped from V and 7 bases from J, the junction kept 4 bases outside the gene matches. The CDR3 spans 16 residues. CDR1 and CDR2 (germline): NSQYPW, LRSPGD (reference sequence). CDR3 in amino acids: CTCSADYRGRNSPLYF. CDR3 bases read: TGCACCTGCAGTGCAGATTACAGGGGGCGAAATTCGCCCCTCTAC.

This clone was observed a few times. Genes here carry mouse names. The observed sequence ends 1 residue before the CDR3 terminus, with the missing tail filled in from the germline J gene. Other nucleotide sequences in the sample specify the same CDR3. This chain joins TRBV26 and TRBJ2-7; TRBD2 aligns across 11 bases. The CDR3 is made up of 14 amino acids. Per germline, CDR1 KGHPV and CDR2 FQNQEV (reference sequence). Trimming cost V 6 bases and J 4 bases; bases outside gene matches: 5. CDR3 in amino acids: CASSLRDWGYEQYF. Partial CDR3 DNA: TGTGCCAGCAGCCTCCGGGACTGGGGGTATGAACAGTAC.

This clone has just a few counts. Gene names are the mouse ones. The CDR3 goes on 1 residue after the read ends, and that part is filled in from the germline J gene. The chain is built from TRBV23 and TRBJ1-1. In germline, CDR1 is KGHTA, CDR2 FQNQQP. This CDR3 contains 14 residues. The DNA read from the CDR3 is TGCTCCAGCAGTCAATCGAGAGGCATAACAGAAGTCTTC. Translation: CSSSQSRGITEVF. The full CDR3 protein reads CSSSQSRGITEVFF.

A remark on this clone: Mouse names are used for the genes. The CDR3 spells CASSQALSNERLFF. Incomplete CDR3 DNA: TGTGCCAGCAGTCAGGCACTTTCCAACGAAAGATTATTT. The chain uses TRBV26 and TRBJ1-4, with D hard to call. The CDR3 end falls 1 residue outside the read, so it is completed with the germline J gene. Trimming left V 4 bases short and J 0 bases short, with 6 bases between. The germline V gene has CDR1 KGHPV and CDR2 FQNQEV (reference sequence). This CDR3 is built from 14 residues.

Remarks on this clone: The listed genes are named as in mouse. The read halts 1 residue ahead of the CDR3 end, with the missing end drawn from the germline J gene. This chain connects TRBV1 to TRBJ1-1, with 8 bases that match TRBD1. This CDR3 is 12 amino acids long. The junction had 1 base not matched to a gene; V was cut back by 3 bases and J by 7 bases. CDR1 is NSQYPW, CDR2 LRSPGD, per germline (reference sequence). The sequenced part of the CDR3 DNA is TGCACCTGCAGTGCCGACAGGGGAGAAGTCTTC. This translates into CTCSADRGEVF. The full CDR3 is CTCSADRGEVFF.

Comment on this clone: The genes are named according to mouse. Coverage ceases 1 residue before the CDR3 finishes, and the germline J gene fills in the end. This chain uses TRBV12-1 with TRBJ2-5; the D call may be TRBD1 or TRBD2 (5 bases each). The CDR3 loop spans 13 amino acids. Trimming removed 1 base at V and 3 bases at J, with 7 bases between. Looked up from germline, CDR1 is SGHSN and CDR2 is HYEKVE. This chain's CDR3 is CASSLGHQDTQYF. The covered CDR3 bases are TGTGCCAGCTCTCTGGGGCATCAAGACACCCAGTAC. Complete variable domain (other parts from reference TRBV12-1 and TRBJ2-5): DSGVVQSPRHIIKEKGGRSVLTCIPISGHSNVVWYQQTLGKELKFLIQHYEKVERDKGFLPSRFSVQQFDDYHSEMNMSALELEDSAMYFCASSLGHQDTQYFGPGTRLLVL.

As concerns this clone: Genes and germline are mouse. From the germline J gene comes the end of the CDR3, since the read stops 1 residue before it. The J gene is TRBJ1-3, the V gene TRBV3, with TRBD1 identical over 7 bases. From germline, CDR1 is SNHLY and CDR2 FYNGKV (reference sequence). Trimming took 5 bases from V and 4 from J; bases not matched to a gene: 5. The CDR3 consists of 14 residues. The chain's CDR3 is CASSETGVGNTLYF. The CDR3 DNA, read in part, is TGTGCCAGCAGCGAAACAGGGGTGGGAAATACGCTCTAT.

A remark on this clone: Mouse germline and gene names are used. Read sequence stops 1 residue before the CDR3 end, and the germline J gene provides the missing end. The chain joins TRBV26 to TRBJ2-1, with 7 bases lining up with TRBD1. Looked up from germline, CDR1 is KGHPV and CDR2 is FQNQEV (reference sequence). V lost 6 bases to trimming and J lost 5 bases; unmatched junction nucleotides: 7. The CDR3 runs to 14 residues. CDR3 DNA, as far as it was read: TGTGCCAGCAGCACAGGGGTTGGGAATGCTGAGCAGTTC. Translation gives CASSTGVGNAEQF. In full, the CDR3 reads CASSTGVGNAEQFF.

Comment on this clone: Gene and germline names: mouse. The sequenced fragment ends 1 residue before the CDR3 boundary, so the rest is inferred from the germline J gene. V and J are TRBV12-2 and TRBJ2-1; 9 positions match TRBD2. Germline lookup yields CDR1 SGHLS and CDR2 HYDKME. The CDR3 consists of 15 residues. The V and J ends lost 1 base and 4 bases, in that order; junction bases with no gene match: 4. The CDR3 is CASSLSGGGYAEQFF. The CDR3 bases that were read are TGTGCCAGCTCTCTTTCTGGGGGGGGGTATGCTGAGCAGTTC.

To note about this clone: Gene and germline names: mouse. The CDR3 end is not reached by the read, which stops 1 residue before it; the germline J gene fills it in. V usage is TRBV12-1 and J usage is TRBJ2-7, with TRBD2 matching over 8 bases. With 0 bases clipped from V and 6 bases from J, the junction kept 3 bases outside the gene matches. Germline V lookup: CDR1 SGHSN, CDR2 HYEKVE. There are 13 residues in the CDR3. The CDR3 sequence is CASSLPGGSEQYF. The covered CDR3 bases are TGTGCCAGCTCTCTCCCTGGGGGGAGTGAACAGTAC.

In regard to this clone: The gene symbols are mouse symbols. The CDR3 end lies 1 residue beyond the end of the read and is filled in from the germline J gene. The chain has TRBV26 and TRBJ1-2; D is unresolved. The V and J ends lost 2 bases and 0 bases respectively, with 4 bases between them. The CDR3 spans 13 residues. Per germline, CDR1 KGHPV and CDR2 FQNQEV (reference sequence). The part of the CDR3 DNA that was read is TGTGCCAGCAGTCTGGCGGCAAACTCCGACTACACC. This encodes CASSLAANSDYT. The complete CDR3 protein is CASSLAANSDYTF.

This clone was counted between two and nine times. The genes and germline here are from mouse. Coverage ceases 1 residue before the CDR3 finishes, and the germline J gene fills in the end. The chain couples TRBV12-1 to TRBJ1-2; D unclear. Per germline, CDR1 SGHSN and CDR2 HYEKVE. V was pared by 4 bases and J by 7 bases, with 0 bases between. The CDR3 length is 8 residues. Partial CDR3 DNA: TGTGCCAGCTCCGACTACACC. Translated, it gives CASSDYT. The whole CDR3 sequence reads CASSDYTF.

This clone was observed a few times. Gene names are the mouse ones. The read falls 1 residue short of the CDR3 end, and the missing part is taken from the germline J gene. The V call is TRBV13-1, the J call TRBJ1-3; the D gene is possibly TRBD1 (6 bases). V gave up 2 bases and J gave up 2 bases, with 11 bases separating them. CDR3 size: 15 residues. Germline CDR1 reads NSHNY; CDR2 reads SYGAGN. The CDR3 reads CASSEGGRAGNTLYF. The CDR3 bases that were read are TGTGCCAGCAGTGAAGGGGGGCGGGCTGGAAATACGCTCTAT.

On this clone itself: Gene names refer to mouse genes. The CDR3 end lies 1 residue beyond the end of the read and is filled in from the germline J gene. The chain recombines TRBV1 with TRBJ2-1, with 9 bases fitting TRBD1. The CDR3 has 15 amino acids. The V gene end was trimmed by 6 bases and the J gene end by 1 base; junction bases not matched to a gene: 4. Germline assignment: CDR1 NSQYPW and CDR2 LRSPGD (reference sequence). CDR3 loop: CTCRAGTGNYAEQFF. The sequenced CDR3 bases are TGCACCTGCAGGGCCGGGACAGGGAACTATGCTGAGCAGTTC.

This clone showed up just once. All gene names here are mouse names. The read is 1 residue too short to cover the CDR3 end, so that end is filled in from the germline J gene. This sequence joins TRBV23 and TRBJ2-5; the listed D gene, TRBD2, was not tested against the DNA. Germline V gene data show CDR1 as KGHTA and CDR2 as FQNQQP. The CDR3 has 15 amino acids. The CDR3 is CSSSQKTGGQDTQYF. The CDR3 DNA, read in part, is TGCTCCAGCAGTCAAAAAACTGGGGGTCAAGACACCCAGTAC.

Concerning this clone itself: Genes and germline come from the mouse. The read gets to within 1 residue of the CDR3 end, and the germline J gene fills in the rest. The rearrangement links TRBV5 to TRBJ1-6, with D unclear. TRBJ1-6 is flagged as an ORF with uncertain function. The germline V and J ends were trimmed by 2 bases and 1 base, with 6 bases remaining between them. The CDR3 is 15 amino acids. Per the germline V gene, CDR1 is LGHNA and CDR2 is YNLKQL (reference sequence). This chain's CDR3 is CASSQRGSYNSPLYF. The sequenced part of the CDR3 DNA is TGTGCCAGCAGCCAACGAGGCTCCTATAATTCGCCCCTCTAC.

Regarding this clone: Mouse names are used for the genes. Read coverage stops 1 residue before the CDR3 terminus; the germline J gene supplies the remainder. The chain employs TRBV26 and TRBJ2-5; 8 positions match TRBD1. This CDR3 is 15 amino acids long. Germline CDR1 KGHPV, CDR2 FQNQEV (reference sequence). V was pared by 5 bases and J by 2 bases, with 6 bases of the junction left unmatched. The CDR3 DNA, read in part, is TGTGCCAGCAGTTTGCCGGACAGGGCCCAAGACACCCAGTAC. Translating it yields CASSLPDRAQDTQY. The CDR3 as a whole reads CASSLPDRAQDTQYF.

A word on this clone: Gene names and germline refer to mouse. The sequence runs out 1 residue before the end of the CDR3; the remainder is reconstructed from the germline J gene. V gene TRBV26 combines with J gene TRBJ2-7, with 12 bases aligning to TRBD2. This CDR3 spans 15 amino acids. Per germline, CDR1 KGHPV and CDR2 FQNQEV (reference sequence). V gave up 3 bases and J gave up 6 bases; unmatched junction bases: 6. CDR3 loop: CASSLPGLGGFEQYF. CDR3 bases read: TGTGCCAGCAGTCTCCCGGGACTGGGGGGATTTGAACAGTAC. The whole variable domain, remainder taken from reference TRBV26 and TRBJ2-7, is NSKVIQTPRYLVKGQGQKAKMRCIPEKGHPVVFWYQQNKNNEFKFLINFQNQEVLQQIDMTEKRFSAECPSNSPCSLEIQSSEAGDSALYLCASSLPGLGGFEQYFGPGTRLTVL.

On this clone: Gene names denote mouse genes. The observed sequence ends 1 residue before the CDR3 terminus, with the missing tail filled in from the germline J gene. The chain couples TRBV13-3 to TRBJ1-4, with D maybe TRBD1 (6 bases). Trimming pared 4 bases from V and 5 bases from J, leaving 12 bases between. CDR1 and CDR2 (germline): NNHDY, SYVADS. CDR3 length: 14 residues. The covered CDR3 bases are TGTGCCAGCAGTAGGCAGGGGTCGAACGAAAGATTATTT. Its protein is CASSRQGSNERLF. The complete CDR3 reads CASSRQGSNERLFF. Complete variable domain (other parts from reference TRBV13-3 and TRBJ1-4): EAAVTQSPRSKVAVTGGKVTLSCHQTNNHDYMYWYRQDTGHGLRLIHYSYVADSTEKGDIPDGYKASRPSQENFSLILELASLSQTAVYFCASSRQGSNERLFFGHGTKLSVL.

Remarks on this clone: Mouse gene names and germline throughout. Read sequence stops 1 residue before the CDR3 end, and the germline J gene provides the missing end. This chain links TRBV31 with TRBJ1-3; D possibly corresponds to TRBD1 (5 bases). Between the trimmed V and J ends, which lost 1 base and 0 bases, there was a span of 10 bases. Germline assignment: CDR1 GKSSPN and CDR2 SITVG. This CDR3 is 15 amino acids long. The sequenced CDR3 bases are TGTGCCTGGAGTCGGGGCAGAAATTCTGGAAATACGCTCTAT. It is translated as CAWSRGRNSGNTLY. In full, the CDR3 is CAWSRGRNSGNTLYF.

Of note for this clone: The germline and genes are mouse ones. The read halts 1 residue ahead of the CDR3 end, with the missing end drawn from the germline J gene. The V and J genes are TRBV23 and TRBJ1-1; the DNA was not used to check the table's D call, TRBD1. Germline assignment: CDR1 KGHTA and CDR2 FQNQQP. The CDR3 is 14 residues long. CDR3 residues: CSSSRTSANTEVFF. The sequenced part of the CDR3 DNA is TGCTCCAGCAGTCGGACATCTGCAAACACAGAAGTCTTC.